A selection of T cell receptor beta chains follows, all from one sample in a study of OX40 agonist ivuxolimab in advanced cancers. TCRdb keeps only in-frame clones here, not all; method: immunoSEQ multiplex PCR. This table has tens of thousands of clones, nearly 95% appearing once. Here the sequenced sample was CD4+ or CD8+ T cells sorted from blood, taken in a trial of the OX40 agonist ivuxolimab. The receptors derive from an adult with an advanced solid tumor such as melanoma, head and neck, liver or kidney cancer. CDR3s include the opening cysteine and the closing phenylalanine or tryptophan. The D gene is left open where the match is weak. Some rows mark clone size as missing; the rest say once, few, many or name a class of expanded clone.

J: TRBJ1-5
D: TRBD1
size: -
V: TRBV5-5
DNA: TGTGCCAGCAGCCCGGGCGGGACAGTCAAGAATCAGCCCCAGCATTTT
CDR3: CASSPGGTVKNQPQHF

J: TRBJ2-7
D: TRBD2
size: -
V: TRBV7-2
DNA: TGTGCCAGCAGCTTAGCAGGCGGGGGTGCCTACGAGCAGTACTTC
CDR3: CASSLAGGGAYEQYF

J: TRBJ2-5
D: TRBD2
size: -
V: TRBV7-9
DNA: TGTGCCAGCGGGACTAGCGGACAAGAGACCCAGTACTTC
CDR3: CASGTSGQETQYF

J: TRBJ2-5
D: -
size: once
V: TRBV9
DNA: TGTGCCAGCAGCGGGTACCAAGAGACCCAGTACTTC
CDR3: CASSGYQETQYF

J: TRBJ1-1
D: TRBD1
size: -
V: TRBV19
DNA: TGTGCCAGTCAGACAGGGAAGACTGAAGCTTTCTTT
CDR3: CASQTGKTEAFF

J: TRBJ2-2
D: -
size: -
V: TRBV15
DNA: TGTGCCACCAGCAGAGATCGGGGGGCGCCGAACACCGGGGAGCTGTTTTTT
CDR3: CATSRDRGAPNTGELFF

J: TRBJ2-7
D: TRBD2
size: -
V: TRBV7-2
DNA: TGTGCCAGCAGCTCCCCTATGGGGACTAGCCGCGAGCAGTACTTC
CDR3: CASSSPMGTSREQYF

J: TRBJ2-7
D: TRBD2
size: -
V: TRBV6-4
DNA: TGTGCCAGCAGTCCCACTGGACTAGCTTCCTACGAGCAGTACTTC
CDR3: CASSPTGLASYEQYF

J: TRBJ1-1
D: -
size: -
V: TRBV19
DNA: TGTGCCAGTAGTATAGGGAGGGAGGGGCACACTGAAGCTTTCTTT
CDR3: CASSIGREGHTEAFF

J: TRBJ2-7
D: TRBD2
size: -
V: TRBV29-1
DNA: TGCAGCGTTGCCGGCGGGGGTCTGTCCTACGAGCAGTACTTC
CDR3: CSVAGGGLSYEQYF

J: TRBJ1-2
D: -
size: -
V: TRBV28
DNA: TGTGCCAGCAGTTTACCCCGGGCAGGGAGGGCCTATGGCTACACCTTC
CDR3: CASSLPRAGRAYGYTF

J: TRBJ1-1
D: TRBD1
size: -
V: TRBV6-5
DNA: TGTGCCAGCAACAGGACAGGCGCTGAAGCTTTCTTT
CDR3: CASNRTGAEAFF

J: TRBJ2-1
D: -
size: -
V: TRBV5-6
DNA: TGTGCCAGCAGCACCGCCGGGACACCAATTGGCAATGAGCAGTTCTTC
CDR3: CASSTAGTPIGNEQFF

J: TRBJ2-1
D: -
size: -
V: TRBV19
DNA: TGTGCCAGTAGTCTCGGGTCCGGGGGCCCTGAGCAGTTCTTC
CDR3: CASSLGSGGPEQFF

J: TRBJ2-6
D: -
size: -
V: TRBV29-1
DNA: TGCAGCGTTAGCGATTCTGGGGCCAACGTCCTGGCTTTC
CDR3: CSVSDSGANVLAF

J: TRBJ2-5
D: -
size: -
V: TRBV4-1
DNA: TGCGCCAGCAGCCCCCACTTGCTACCCCTTAGGGAGACCCAGTACTTC
CDR3: CASSPHLLPLRETQYF

J: TRBJ1-1
D: -
size: few
V: TRBV28
DNA: TGTGCCAGCAGAACTAGTGCTGAAGCTTTCTTT
CDR3: CASRTSAEAFF

J: TRBJ1-1
D: -
size: -
V: TRBV5-5
DNA: TGTGCCAGCAGGGGGACAAACACTGAAGCTTTCTTT
CDR3: CASRGTNTEAFF

J: TRBJ2-1
D: -
size: -
V: TRBV29-1
DNA: TGCAGCGTTGAAGGTAGGGGCAGGAATGAGCAGTTCTTC
CDR3: CSVEGRGRNEQFF

J: TRBJ2-1
D: TRBD2
size: -
V: TRBV27
DNA: TGTGCCAGCAGTTTTCTAGCGGGAGGCCCCCCGGACAATGAGCAGTTCTTC
CDR3: CASSFLAGGPPDNEQFF

J: TRBJ2-3
D: TRBD2
size: -
V: TRBV25-1
DNA: TGTGCCAGCAGTCCGGGGGGAGGAGATACGCAGTATTTT
CDR3: CASSPGGGDTQYF

J: TRBJ1-5
D: -
size: -
V: TRBV7-9
DNA: TGTGCCAGCAGCTTGGATGCCAGTCAGCCCCAGCATTTT
CDR3: CASSLDASQPQHF

J: TRBJ1-1
D: -
size: -
V: TRBV30
DNA: TGTGCCTGGACCCACCTGGGAAGAGCTGAAGCTTTCTTT
CDR3: CAWTHLGRAEAFF

J: TRBJ1-1
D: -
size: -
V: TRBV2
DNA: TGTGCCGCCGGACGGACTGAAGCTTTCTTT
CDR3: CAAGRTEAFF

J: TRBJ2-7
D: -
size: -
V: TRBV27
DNA: TGTGCCAGCAGTTTAGGGCAAGGGGCCTACGAGCAGTACTTC
CDR3: CASSLGQGAYEQYF

J: TRBJ1-1
D: -
size: -
V: TRBV25-1
DNA: TGTGCCAGCACCCGAGGGCGAATGAACACTGAAGCTTTCTTT
CDR3: CASTRGRMNTEAFF

J: TRBJ2-5
D: TRBD1
size: -
V: TRBV7-9
DNA: TGTGCCAGCAGCTTTCCCAAAATACAGGGGGGCACCCAGTACTTC
CDR3: CASSFPKIQGGTQYF

J: TRBJ1-5
D: -
size: once
V: TRBV2
DNA: TGTGCCAGCAGACCCAGAGGACTGACGCTCGGTCAGCCCCAGCATTTT
CDR3: CASRPRGLTLGQPQHF

J: TRBJ2-2
D: TRBD2
size: -
V: TRBV11-2
DNA: TGTGCCAGCAGCTTACACGGGGAGGGGACCGGGGAGCTGTTTTTT
CDR3: CASSLHGEGTGELFF

J: TRBJ2-5
D: TRBD2
size: -
V: TRBV4-2
DNA: TGTGCCAGCAGCCACGAACTAGCGGGAGGGCCTATGGAGACCCAGTACTTC
CDR3: CASSHELAGGPMETQYF

J: TRBJ2-1
D: -
size: -
V: TRBV11-2
DNA: TGTGCCAGCAGCTTAGCCCCGGGGGGCACCTACAATGAGCAGTTCTTC
CDR3: CASSLAPGGTYNEQFF

J: TRBJ2-7
D: -
size: few
V: TRBV5-5
DNA: TGTGCCAGCAGCTTACGGGATTCCTACGAGCAGTACTTC
CDR3: CASSLRDSYEQYF

J: TRBJ2-7
D: -
size: -
V: TRBV28
DNA: TGTGCCAACAGTTTAAGCCAGGGATTCTACGAGCAGTACTTC
CDR3: CANSLSQGFYEQYF

J: TRBJ1-2
D: TRBD1
size: -
V: TRBV28
DNA: TGTGCCAGCACCCTAGACCCGGGACAGGGACCCTATGGCTACACCTTC
CDR3: CASTLDPGQGPYGYTF

J: TRBJ2-7
D: -
size: -
V: TRBV4-3
DNA: TGCGCCAGCAGCCAAGAGGGACGGACTGGGGCCTACGAGCAGTACTTC
CDR3: CASSQEGRTGAYEQYF

J: TRBJ2-1
D: TRBD1
size: few
V: TRBV5-1
DNA: TGCGCCAGCGGGACAGGGGGCTTCCACAATGAGCAGTTCTTC
CDR3: CASGTGGFHNEQFF

J: TRBJ2-7
D: TRBD1
size: -
V: TRBV2
DNA: TGTGCCAGCAGTGGTTCTAGGGGGCGGACCGACCTATACGAGCAGTACTTC
CDR3: CASSGSRGRTDLYEQYF

J: TRBJ2-7
D: -
size: -
V: TRBV7-9
DNA: TGTGCCAGCAGAAGGGACTCGGGAGAGCAGTACTTC
CDR3: CASRRDSGEQYF

J: TRBJ1-2
D: -
size: few
V: TRBV4-1
DNA: TGCGCCAGCAGCCAAGTGCAAGTCGGGTCTGGCTACACCTTC
CDR3: CASSQVQVGSGYTF

J: TRBJ2-7
D: -
size: -
V: TRBV4-3
DNA: TGCGCCAGCAGCCAAGATCCTGAGGCCTACGAGCAGTACTTC
CDR3: CASSQDPEAYEQYF

J: TRBJ1-2
D: -
size: -
V: TRBV27
DNA: TGTGCCAGCAGTTCAGGGTTGGGCTACACCTTC
CDR3: CASSSGLGYTF

J: TRBJ1-5
D: TRBD1
size: -
V: TRBV27
DNA: TGTGCCAGCAGTTCCGTTTCAGGGGGACCTCTGCCCCAGCATTTT
CDR3: CASSSVSGGPLPQHF

J: TRBJ1-2
D: -
size: -
V: TRBV2
DNA: TGTGCCAGCAGTGAGGACAGATCGCTCTATGGCTACACCTTC
CDR3: CASSEDRSLYGYTF

J: TRBJ2-1
D: -
size: -
V: TRBV7-8
DNA: TGTGCCAGCAACGATATCCTCGGGGTCAACAATGAGCAGTTCTTC
CDR3: CASNDILGVNNEQFF